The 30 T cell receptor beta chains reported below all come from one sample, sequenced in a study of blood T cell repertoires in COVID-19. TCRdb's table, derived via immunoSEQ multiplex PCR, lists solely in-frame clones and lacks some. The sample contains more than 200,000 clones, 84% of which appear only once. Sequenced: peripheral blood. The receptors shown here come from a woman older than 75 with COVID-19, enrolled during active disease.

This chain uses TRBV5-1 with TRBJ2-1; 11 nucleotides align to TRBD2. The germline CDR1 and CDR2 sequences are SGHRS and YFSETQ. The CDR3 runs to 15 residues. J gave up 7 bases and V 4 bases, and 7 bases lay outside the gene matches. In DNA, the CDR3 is TGCGCCAGCAGCCTCCTAGCGGGGGGATTTAATGAGCAGTTCTTC. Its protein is CASSLLAGGFNEQFF.

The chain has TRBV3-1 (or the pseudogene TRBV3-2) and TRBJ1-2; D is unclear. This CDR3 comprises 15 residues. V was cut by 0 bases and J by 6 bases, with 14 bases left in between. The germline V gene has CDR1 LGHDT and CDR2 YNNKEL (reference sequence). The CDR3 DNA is TGTGCCAGCAGCCAAGAGGGCCAAGGTATTAATGGCTACACCTTC. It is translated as CASSQEGQGINGYTF.

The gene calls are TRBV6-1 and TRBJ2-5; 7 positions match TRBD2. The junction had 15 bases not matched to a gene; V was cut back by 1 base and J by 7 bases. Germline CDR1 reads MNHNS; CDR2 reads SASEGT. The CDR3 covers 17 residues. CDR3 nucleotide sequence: TGTGCCAGCAGTGAAGTTCTTCTCACTAGCGCCGGGGGGACCCAGTACTTC. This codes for CASSEVLLTSAGGTQYF.

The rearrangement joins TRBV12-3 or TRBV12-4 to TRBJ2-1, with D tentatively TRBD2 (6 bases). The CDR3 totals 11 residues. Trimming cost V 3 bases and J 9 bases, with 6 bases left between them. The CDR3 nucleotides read TGTGCCAGCAGTTTCGGGGGTGAGCAGTTCTTC. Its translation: CASSFGGEQFF.

CDR3 amino acids: CASSVGGDFRGDEQFF. CDR3 in DNA: TGTGCCAGCAGCGTGGGAGGGGACTTCCGGGGTGATGAGCAGTTCTTC. The chain couples TRBV9 to TRBJ2-1, with 7 bases matching TRBD2. The length of the CDR3 is 16 residues. With 2 bases clipped from V and 8 bases from J, the junction kept 13 bases outside the gene matches. Per germline, CDR1 SGDLS and CDR2 YYNGEE.

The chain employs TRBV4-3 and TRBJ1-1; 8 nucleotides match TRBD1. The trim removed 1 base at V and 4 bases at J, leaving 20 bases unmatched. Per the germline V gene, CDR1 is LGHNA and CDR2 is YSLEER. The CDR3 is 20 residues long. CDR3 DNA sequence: TGCGCCAGCAGCCAAGGTTTTCAACAGGGGGTTAATAAGGGGGGCACTGAAGCTTTCTTT. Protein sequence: CASSQGFQQGVNKGGTEAFF.

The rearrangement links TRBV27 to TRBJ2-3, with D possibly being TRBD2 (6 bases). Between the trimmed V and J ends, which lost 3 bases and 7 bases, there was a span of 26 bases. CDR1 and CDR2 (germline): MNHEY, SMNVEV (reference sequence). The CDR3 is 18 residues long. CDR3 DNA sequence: TGTGCCAGCAGTTTGACCAGAATACGGGGGACCCAAACCAATACGCAGTATTTT. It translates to CASSLTRIRGTQTNTQYF.

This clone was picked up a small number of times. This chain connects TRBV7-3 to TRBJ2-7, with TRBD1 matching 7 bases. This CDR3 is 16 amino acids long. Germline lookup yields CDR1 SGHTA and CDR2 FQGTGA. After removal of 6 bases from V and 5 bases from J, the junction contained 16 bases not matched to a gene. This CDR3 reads CASSRGGTGVSHEQYF. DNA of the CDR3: TGTGCCAGCAGTCGTGGTGGCACAGGGGTATCCCACGAGCAGTACTTC. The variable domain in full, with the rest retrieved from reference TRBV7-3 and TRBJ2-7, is GAGVSQTPSNKVTEKGKYVELRCDPISGHTALYWYRQSLGQGPEFLIYFQGTGAADDSGLPNDRFFAVRPEGSVSTLKIQRTERGDSAVYLCASSRGGTGVSHEQYFGPGTRLTVT.

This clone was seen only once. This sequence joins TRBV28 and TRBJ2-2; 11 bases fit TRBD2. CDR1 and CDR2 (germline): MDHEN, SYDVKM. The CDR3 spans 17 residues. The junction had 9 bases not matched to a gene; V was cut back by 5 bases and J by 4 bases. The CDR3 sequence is CASSISASGGPTGELFF. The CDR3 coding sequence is TGTGCCAGCAGTATCTCAGCTAGCGGGGGGCCCACCGGGGAGCTGTTTTTT.

The CDR3 region has the DNA TGTGCCAGCAGCCCCGGTCGGGGACAACCGAACACTGAAGCTTTCTTT. Protein: CASSPGRGQPNTEAFF. The chain employs TRBV7-2 and TRBJ1-1, with D perhaps matching TRBD1 (6 bases). The V end was cut by 5 bases, the J end by 1 base, with 17 bases between. There are 16 residues in the CDR3. Germline CDR1 SGHTA, CDR2 FQGNSA.

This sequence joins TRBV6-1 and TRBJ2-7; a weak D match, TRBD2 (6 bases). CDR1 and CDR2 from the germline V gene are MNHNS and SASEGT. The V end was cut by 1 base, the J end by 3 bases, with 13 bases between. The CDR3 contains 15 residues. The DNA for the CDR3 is TGTGCCAGCAGTGAAGTGGGGGGATGGCACTACGAGCAGTACTTC. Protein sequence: CASSEVGGWHYEQYF.

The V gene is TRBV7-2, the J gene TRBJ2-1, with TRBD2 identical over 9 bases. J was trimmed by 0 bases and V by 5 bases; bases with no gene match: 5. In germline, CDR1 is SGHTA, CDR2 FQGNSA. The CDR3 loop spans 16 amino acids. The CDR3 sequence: CASSPSGASSYNEQFF. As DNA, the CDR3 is TGTGCCAGCAGCCCTAGCGGGGCCAGCTCCTACAATGAGCAGTTCTTC.

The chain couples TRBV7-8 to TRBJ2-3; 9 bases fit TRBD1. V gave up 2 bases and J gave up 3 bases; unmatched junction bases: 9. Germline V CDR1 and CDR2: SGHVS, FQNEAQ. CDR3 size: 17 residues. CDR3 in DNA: TGTGCCAGCAGCTTATCGTTCCCGGGACAGGGAACAGATACGCAGTATTTT. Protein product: CASSLSFPGQGTDTQYF.

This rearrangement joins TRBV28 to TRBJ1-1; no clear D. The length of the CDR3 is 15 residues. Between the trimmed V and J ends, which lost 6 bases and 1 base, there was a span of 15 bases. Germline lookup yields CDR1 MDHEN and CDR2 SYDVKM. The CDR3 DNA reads TGTGCCAGCAGCCCCCCCTCCAGGTCGAACACTGAAGCTTTCTTT. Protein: CASSPPSRSNTEAFF. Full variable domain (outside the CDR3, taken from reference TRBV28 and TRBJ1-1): DVKVTQSSRYLVKRTGEKVFLECVQDMDHENMFWYRQDPGLGLRLIYFSYDVKMKEKGDIPEGYSVSREKKERFSLILESASTNQTSMYLCASSPPSRSNTEAFFGQGTRLTVV.

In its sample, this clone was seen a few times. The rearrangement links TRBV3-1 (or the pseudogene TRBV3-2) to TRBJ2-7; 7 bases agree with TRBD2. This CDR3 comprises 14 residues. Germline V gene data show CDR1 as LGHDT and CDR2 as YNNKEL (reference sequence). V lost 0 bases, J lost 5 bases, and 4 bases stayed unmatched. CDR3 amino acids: CASSQDHRGDEQYV. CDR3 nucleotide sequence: TGTGCCAGCAGCCAAGATCACCGGGGGGACGAGCAGTACGTC.

CDR3 coding DNA: TGTGCCAGCAGCACGGGACAGGGAAACACCATATATTTT. Its protein product is CASSTGQGNTIYF. The chain is built from TRBV12-3 or TRBV12-4 and TRBJ1-3, with 7 bases aligning to TRBD1. The CDR3 is made up of 13 amino acids. Trimming removed 6 bases from V and 4 bases from J; junction bases left unmatched: 3.

CDR3 in DNA: TGTGCCTGGAGTCCGCTCTCGGTCACTGAAGCTTTCTTT. Translating it yields CAWSPLSVTEAFF. This chain joins TRBV30 and TRBJ1-1; no definite D call. The CDR3 totals 13 residues. V was pared by 2 bases and J by 4 bases, with 11 bases between. CDR1 is GTSNPN and CDR2 is SVGIG in the germline V gene (reference sequence).

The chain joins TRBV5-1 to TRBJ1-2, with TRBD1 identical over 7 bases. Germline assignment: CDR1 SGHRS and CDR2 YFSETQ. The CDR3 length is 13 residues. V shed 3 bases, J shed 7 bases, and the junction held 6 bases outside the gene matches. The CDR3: CASSSSGTVGYTF. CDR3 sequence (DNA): TGCGCCAGCAGCTCTAGTGGGACAGTTGGCTACACCTTC.

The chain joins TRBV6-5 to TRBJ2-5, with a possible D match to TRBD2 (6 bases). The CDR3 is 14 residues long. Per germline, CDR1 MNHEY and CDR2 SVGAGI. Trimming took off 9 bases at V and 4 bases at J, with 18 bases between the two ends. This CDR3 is CASQSGGLGETQYF. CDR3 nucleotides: TGTGCCAGTCAAAGCGGAGGGTTAGGAGAGACCCAGTACTTC.

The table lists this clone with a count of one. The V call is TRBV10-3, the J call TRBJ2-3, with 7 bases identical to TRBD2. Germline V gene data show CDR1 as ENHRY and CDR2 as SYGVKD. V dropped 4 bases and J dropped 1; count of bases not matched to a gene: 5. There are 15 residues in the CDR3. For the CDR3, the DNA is TGTGCCATCAGTGGGCGGGGGAGCGGCACAGATACGCAGTATTTT. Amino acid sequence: CAISGRGSGTDTQYF.

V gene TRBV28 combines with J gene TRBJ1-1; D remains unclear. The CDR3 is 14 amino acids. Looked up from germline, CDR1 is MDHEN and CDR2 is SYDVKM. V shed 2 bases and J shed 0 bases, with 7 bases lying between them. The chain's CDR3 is CASSLPPMNTEAFF. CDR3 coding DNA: TGTGCCAGCAGTTTACCACCTATGAACACTGAAGCTTTCTTT.

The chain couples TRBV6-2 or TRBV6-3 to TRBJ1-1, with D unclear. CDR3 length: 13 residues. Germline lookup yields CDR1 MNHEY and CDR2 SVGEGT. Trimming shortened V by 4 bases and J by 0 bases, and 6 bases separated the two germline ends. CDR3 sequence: CASSSQLNTEAFF. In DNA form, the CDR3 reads TGTGCCAGCAGTTCCCAGTTGAACACTGAAGCTTTCTTT.

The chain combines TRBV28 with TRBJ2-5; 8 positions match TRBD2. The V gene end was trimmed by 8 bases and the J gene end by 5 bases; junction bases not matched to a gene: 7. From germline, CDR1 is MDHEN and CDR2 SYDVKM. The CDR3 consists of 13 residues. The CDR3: CASSRGAVETQYF. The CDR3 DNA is TGTGCCAGCTCGCGGGGGGCCGTGGAGACCCAGTACTTC.

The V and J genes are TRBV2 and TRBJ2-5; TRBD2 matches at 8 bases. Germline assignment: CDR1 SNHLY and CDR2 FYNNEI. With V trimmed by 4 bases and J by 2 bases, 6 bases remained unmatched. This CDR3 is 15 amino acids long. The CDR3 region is CASSAPGTRQETQYF. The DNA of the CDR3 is TGTGCCAGCAGTGCTCCCGGGACTAGGCAAGAGACCCAGTACTTC.

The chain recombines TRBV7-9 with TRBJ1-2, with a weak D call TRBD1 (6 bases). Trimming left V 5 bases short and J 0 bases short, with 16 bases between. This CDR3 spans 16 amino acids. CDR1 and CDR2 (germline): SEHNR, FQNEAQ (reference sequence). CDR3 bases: TGTGCCAGCAGCCCAGGGGCAGGGACCTCTAACTATGGCTACACCTTC. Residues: CASSPGAGTSNYGYTF.

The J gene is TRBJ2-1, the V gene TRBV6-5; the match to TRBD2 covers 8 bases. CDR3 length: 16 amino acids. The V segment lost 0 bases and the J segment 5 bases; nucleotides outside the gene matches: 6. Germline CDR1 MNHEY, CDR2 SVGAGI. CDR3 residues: CASSYSRTSQNNEQFF. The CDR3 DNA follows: TGTGCCAGCAGTTACTCGAGGACTAGCCAAAACAATGAGCAGTTCTTC.

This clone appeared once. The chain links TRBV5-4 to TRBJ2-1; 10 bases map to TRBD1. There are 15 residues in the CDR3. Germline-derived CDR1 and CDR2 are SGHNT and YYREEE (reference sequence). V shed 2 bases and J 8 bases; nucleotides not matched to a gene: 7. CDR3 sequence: CASSLGTGAKDEQFF. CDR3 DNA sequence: TGTGCCAGCAGCTTAGGGACAGGGGCTAAGGATGAGCAGTTCTTC.

The DNA for the CDR3 is TGTGCCAGCAGCGTAGAGGACGGGGGACAAGAGACCCAGTACTTC. Amino acid sequence: CASSVEDGGQETQYF. The V gene is TRBV9, the J gene TRBJ2-5; a possible D gene is TRBD2 (6 bases). The length of the CDR3 is 15 residues. Per germline, CDR1 SGDLS and CDR2 YYNGEE. V was cut by 0 bases and J by 2 bases, with 11 bases left in between.

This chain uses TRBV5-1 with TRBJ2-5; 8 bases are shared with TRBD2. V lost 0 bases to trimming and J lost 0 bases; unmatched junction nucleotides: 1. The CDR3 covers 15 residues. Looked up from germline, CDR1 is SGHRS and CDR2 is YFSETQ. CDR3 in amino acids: CASSLERGYQETQYF. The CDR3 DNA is TGCGCCAGCAGCTTGGAGCGGGGGTACCAAGAGACCCAGTACTTC.

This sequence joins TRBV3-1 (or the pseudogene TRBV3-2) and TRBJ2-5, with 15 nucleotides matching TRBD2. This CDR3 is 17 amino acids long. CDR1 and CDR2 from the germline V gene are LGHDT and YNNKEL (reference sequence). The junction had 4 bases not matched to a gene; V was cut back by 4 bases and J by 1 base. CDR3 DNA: TGTGCCAGCAGCCTGCGGACTAGCGGGGGGGGCCAAGAGACCCAGTACTTC. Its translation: CASSLRTSGGGQETQYF.